This entry lists 10 T cell receptor beta chains sequenced from one sample in a study of T cells in localized non-small cell lung cancer. The method was immunoSEQ multiplex PCR; TCRdb's version includes in-frame clones alone and lacks a portion of them. The table records about 990 clones, 35% to 40% of them present only once. The sequencing used normal lung tissue next to the tumor, collected before any cancer treatment. These receptors came from a man aged 40 to 75 with stage III lung adenocarcinoma.

V usage is TRBV19 and J usage is TRBJ1-1, with D possibly matching TRBD1 (5 bases). V gave up 7 bases and J gave up 3 bases, with 18 bases separating them. Germline loops: CDR1 LNHDA, CDR2 SQIVND (reference sequence). The CDR3 is 15 amino acids. CDR3 sequence reads: CASMGLEAGYTEAFF. The CDR3 bases are TGTGCCAGTATGGGTCTAGAGGCAGGGTACACTGAAGCTTTCTTT. The full variable domain, its missing parts supplied by reference TRBV19 and TRBJ1-1, is DGGITQSPKYLFRKEGQNVTLSCEQNLNHDAMYWYRQDPGQGLRLIYYSQIVNDFQKGDIAEGYSVSREKKESFPLTVTSAQKNPTAFYLCASMGLEAGYTEAFFGQGTRLTVV.

V gene TRBV19 combines with J gene TRBJ2-7, with 8 bases lining up with TRBD2. V lost 6 bases, J lost 6 bases, and 13 bases stayed unmatched. In germline, CDR1 is LNHDA, CDR2 SQIVND (reference sequence). The CDR3 spans 15 residues. CDR3 region: CASSPSGAGDVEQYF. CDR3 nucleotide sequence: TGTGCCAGTAGCCCATCTGGAGCGGGGGATGTCGAGCAGTACTTC. Full variable domain (rest looked up from reference TRBV19 and TRBJ2-7): DGGITQSPKYLFRKEGQNVTLSCEQNLNHDAMYWYRQDPGQGLRLIYYSQIVNDFQKGDIAEGYSVSREKKESFPLTVTSAQKNPTAFYLCASSPSGAGDVEQYFGPGTRLTVT.

This clone showed up just a few times. The chain links TRBV9 to TRBJ2-5, with D perhaps given as TRBD1 or TRBD2 (5 bases each). With 0 bases removed from V and 4 bases from J, the gap between germline ends came to 13 bases. This CDR3 comprises 15 residues. Germline lookup yields CDR1 SGDLS and CDR2 YYNGEE. CDR3 coding DNA: TGTGCCAGCAGCGTAGATGGGACGCCAGGAGAGACCCAGTACTTC. This gives the protein CASSVDGTPGETQYF.

This clone is medium-sized in the sample. The chain recombines TRBV6-8 with TRBJ2-7, with no clear D. The CDR3 runs to 13 residues. Trimming left V 6 bases short and J 6 bases short, with 15 bases between. The germline V gene has CDR1 MNHGY and CDR2 SAAAGT. The CDR3, as DNA: TGTGCCAGCAGGGATAACGCAGTCGGCGAGCAGTACTTC. Its translation is CASRDNAVGEQYF.

The chain has TRBV15 and TRBJ2-5; perhaps D is TRBD1 or TRBD2 (5 bases each). The V and J ends lost 0 bases and 5 bases respectively, with 10 bases between them. The length of the CDR3 is 14 residues. The V gene's germline CDR1 is LNHNV and CDR2 YYDKDF (reference sequence). Written as DNA, the CDR3 is TGTGCCACCAGCAGAGATGGGACGGAGGAGACCCAGTACTTC. This encodes CATSRDGTEETQYF.

The chain combines TRBV28 with TRBJ1-2; 12 nucleotides line up with TRBD1. The germline CDR1 and CDR2 sequences are MDHEN and SYDVKM. This CDR3 comprises 18 residues. V shed 3 bases and J 7 bases; nucleotides not matched to a gene: 15. The CDR3 nucleotides are TGTGCCAGCAGTTTCCTAAACCTACCGGGACAGGGGGCGCTTGGCTACACCTTC. Translating it yields CASSFLNLPGQGALGYTF.

The chain is built from TRBV30 and TRBJ1-1, with 10 bases identical to TRBD1. The CDR3 runs to 15 residues. The germline gives CDR1 GTSNPN, CDR2 SVGIG (reference sequence). V lost 4 bases, J lost 1 base, and 6 bases stayed unmatched. As DNA, the CDR3 is TGTGCCTGGAAGGGACAGGGGCTTAGGAACACTGAAGCTTTCTTT. Protein product: CAWKGQGLRNTEAFF.

This clone was seen a few times. The rearrangement uses TRBV19 and TRBJ1-4; 10 nucleotides line up with TRBD1. V was clipped by 9 bases and J by 5 bases; unmatched bases: 9. Germline CDR1 and CDR2: LNHDA and SQIVND (reference sequence). This CDR3 contains 15 residues. Here the CDR3 reads CASTRQGAENEKLFF. The CDR3 nucleotides are TGTGCCAGCACAAGACAGGGGGCCGAAAATGAAAAACTGTTTTTT.

For this clone: Since one of the bases is ambiguous or unread, X appears in place of its residue. V and J are TRBV6-8 and TRBJ2-6, with D perhaps TRBD2 (6 bases). The germline gives CDR1 MNHGY, CDR2 SAAAGT. CDR3 length: 17 amino acids. Trimming cost V 1 base and J 3 bases, with 13 bases left between them. CDR3 sequence: CASSYLXGRRGANVLTF. CDR3 in DNA: TGTGCCAGCAGTTACTTGYCAGGGAGGCGTGGGGCCAACGTCCTGACTTTC.

This clone is medium-sized (0.01 to 0.1%). The gene calls are TRBV11-3 and TRBJ1-2; the D gene is possibly TRBD1 (5 bases). Between the trimmed V and J ends, which lost 6 bases and 0 bases, there was a span of 17 bases. Per the germline V gene, CDR1 is SGHNT and CDR2 is YENEEA. CDR3 length equals 16 residues. The DNA of the CDR3 is TGTGCCAGCAGAATGTGGGGGTCCGGAGCTAACTATGGCTACACCTTC. This codes for CASRMWGSGANYGYTF. The complete variable domain, with remaining parts taken from reference TRBV11-3 and TRBJ1-2, reads EAGVVQSPRYKIIEKKQPVAFWCNPISGHNTLYWYLQNLGQGPELLIRYENEEAVDDSQLPKDRFSAERLKGVDSTLKIQPAELGDSAVYLCASRMWGSGANYGYTFGSGTRLTVV.